What follows are 26 T cell receptor beta chains derived from one specimen sequenced in a study of blood T cell repertoires in COVID-19. Profiled with immunoSEQ multiplex PCR; TCRdb holds only in-frame clones, not every one. The sample gives more than 150,000 clones, roughly 89% of which show up once; 0.62% is in the top ten. Sequencing used peripheral blood. These receptors came from a man between 50 and 59 years old with acute or convalescent COVID-19.

The chain has TRBV7-9 and TRBJ2-7; D might be TRBD1 (7 bases). Germline V lookup: CDR1 SEHNR, CDR2 FQNEAQ (reference sequence). The V gene lost 2 bases and the J gene lost 4 bases, with 18 bases spanning the gap. This CDR3 is built from 16 residues. CDR3 residues: CASSLILAGGTYEQYF. In DNA, the CDR3 is TGTGCCAGCAGCTTAATCTTGGCAGGGGGGACGTACGAGCAGTACTTC.

This chain uses TRBV7-9 with TRBJ1-6, with a possible D match to TRBD1 (5 bases). Germline V gives CDR1 SEHNR, CDR2 FQNEAQ (reference sequence). V gave up 1 base and J gave up 8 bases, with 6 bases separating them. The CDR3 length is 13 residues. Written as DNA, the CDR3 is TGTGCCAGCAGCTTAGGGGGGGATTCACCCCTCCACTTT. It encodes CASSLGGDSPLHF.

The chain combines TRBV27 with TRBJ2-2; perhaps TRBD1 as D (5 bases). This CDR3 comprises 16 residues. V was clipped by 0 bases and J by 2 bases, with 10 bases between them. Germline V lookup: CDR1 MNHEY, CDR2 SMNVEV (reference sequence). The CDR3 nucleotides are TGTGCCAGCAGTTTATCCAGGGTTTCTAACACCGGGGAGCTGTTTTTT. Translating it yields CASSLSRVSNTGELFF.

J is TRBJ2-7 and V is TRBV18, with 9 bases identical to TRBD1. Losses at the gene ends were 4 bases for V and 1 base for J; bases not matched to a gene: 5. This CDR3 is 15 amino acids long. Germline V lookup: CDR1 KGHSH, CDR2 LQKENI. The CDR3 sequence is CASSQTGGASYEQYF. CDR3 DNA: TGTGCCAGCTCACAAACAGGGGGCGCTTCCTACGAGCAGTACTTC.

CDR3: CSARDTYEQYF. DNA of the CDR3: TGCAGTGCCAGGGACACCTACGAGCAGTACTTC. The chain couples TRBV20-1 to TRBJ2-7; TRBD1 might be the D (6 bases). This CDR3 spans 11 amino acids. V was clipped by 6 bases and J by 2 bases, with 8 bases between them. Per the germline V gene, CDR1 is DFQATT and CDR2 is SNEGSKA (reference sequence).

The chain combines TRBV5-1 with TRBJ2-5; perhaps TRBD2 as D (6 bases). V dropped 2 bases and J dropped 0 bases, with 14 bases sitting between them. CDR3 length equals 16 residues. Germline values: CDR1 SGHRS, CDR2 YFSETQ. DNA for the CDR3: TGCGCCAGCAGCTTCCGCGGCGGGGCGTACCAAGAGACCCAGTACTTC. This sequence encodes CASSFRGGAYQETQYF.

V and J are TRBV7-9 and TRBJ1-3; D gene unclear. Trimming took off 6 bases at V and 0 bases at J, with 15 bases between the two ends. CDR3 length: 16 residues. The germline CDR1 and CDR2 sequences are SEHNR and FQNEAQ (reference sequence). The CDR3 bases are TGTGCCAGCAGGGCAGGCTGGGCGAGCTCTGGAAACACCATATATTTT. This translates into CASRAGWASSGNTIYF.

The gene calls are TRBV28 and TRBJ2-7, with D possibly being TRBD1 (6 bases). Germline CDR1 MDHEN, CDR2 SYDVKM. V shed 7 bases and J shed 3 bases, with 19 bases lying between them. This CDR3 is 15 amino acids long. The DNA for the CDR3 is TGTGCCAGCACCGACCTCGGGACAAGCATCTACGAGCAGTACTTC. It yields the protein CASTDLGTSIYEQYF.

The chain has TRBV13 and TRBJ2-1; TRBD1 is a possible D gene (6 bases). This CDR3 comprises 15 residues. Looked up from germline, CDR1 is PRHDT and CDR2 is FYEKMQ (reference sequence). The V end was cut by 3 bases, the J end by 6 bases, with 15 bases between. Here the CDR3 DNA reads TGTGCCAGCAGCTTCGGGACACCTTTTTTCAATGAGCAGTTCTTC. It yields the protein CASSFGTPFFNEQFF.

This chain connects TRBV7-9 to TRBJ2-6, with TRBD1 identical over 9 bases. This CDR3 spans 17 amino acids. V dropped 5 bases and J dropped 2; count of bases not matched to a gene: 7. The germline gives CDR1 SEHNR, CDR2 FQNEAQ (reference sequence). CDR3 DNA sequence: TGTGCCAGCAGCCCAAGGACAGGGGTTGCTGGGGCCAACGTCCTGACTTTC. It encodes CASSPRTGVAGANVLTF.

The chain couples TRBV18 to TRBJ2-3, with D maybe TRBD1 (6 bases). The V gene's germline CDR1 is KGHSH and CDR2 LQKENI. This CDR3 comprises 15 residues. With 0 bases removed from V and 8 bases from J, the gap between germline ends came to 15 bases. Here the CDR3 DNA reads TGTGCCAGCTCACCACCGCTCGGACCACAGGGTACGCAGTATTTT. This codes for CASSPPLGPQGTQYF.

The chain has TRBV6-5 and TRBJ2-7; D may be TRBD1 (6 bases). The germline V gene has CDR1 MNHEY and CDR2 SVGAGI. Trimming shortened V by 6 bases and J by 2 bases, and 14 bases separated the two germline ends. The CDR3 has 14 residues. The CDR3 nucleotides read TGTGCCAGCAGACAGGGTAGACTCACCTACGAGCAGTACGTC. Translating gives CASRQGRLTYEQYV.

The table lists this clone with a count of one. The rearrangement links TRBV4-2 to TRBJ2-3, with TRBD1 as a possible D gene (5 bases). Looked up from germline, CDR1 is LGHNA and CDR2 is YNFKEQ. There are 16 residues in the CDR3. V lost 0 bases, J lost 1 base, and 11 bases lay in between. The CDR3 region is CASSQDGAGRTDTQYF. The CDR3 DNA follows: TGTGCCAGCAGCCAAGATGGGGCTGGGCGCACAGATACGCAGTATTTT.

This clone appeared a single time. In the same sample, other DNA sequences code for this CDR3. The chain carries TRBV5-1 and TRBJ2-5, with TRBD1 identical over 9 bases. The CDR3 is 15 amino acids. Trimming at V came to 0 bases and at J to 5 bases, leaving 5 bases not matched to a gene. Germline assignment: CDR1 SGHRS and CDR2 YFSETQ. The CDR3 nucleotides are TGCGCCAGCAGCTTGGGGGGACAGGGTTCGGAGACCCAGTACTTC. As protein: CASSLGGQGSETQYF.

This chain connects TRBV19 to TRBJ2-2; D not resolved. Trimming left V 4 bases short and J 7 bases short, with 10 bases between. The germline gives CDR1 LNHDA, CDR2 SQIVND (reference sequence). The CDR3 covers 13 residues. CDR3 coding DNA: TGTGCCAGTAGTACCACGAACGGCGGGGAGCTGTTTTTT. Translating it yields CASSTTNGGELFF.

The V and J genes are TRBV6-5 and TRBJ1-1; 7 nucleotides match TRBD1. The junction had 10 bases not matched to a gene; V was cut back by 6 bases and J by 3 bases. The CDR3 contains 15 residues. Germline CDR1 MNHEY, CDR2 SVGAGI. The CDR3 region has the DNA TGTGCCAGCAGACCAGGGGGTGCCGGTGACACTGAAGCTTTCTTT. Amino acid sequence: CASRPGGAGDTEAFF.

CDR3 sequence reads: CASGHLNEKLFF. The CDR3 DNA follows: TGTGCCAGCGGCCACCTTAATGAAAAACTGTTTTTT. This chain uses TRBV28 with TRBJ1-4; D gene uncertain. Trimming took off 8 bases at V and 4 bases at J, with 8 bases between the two ends. This CDR3 has 12 amino acids. The V gene's germline CDR1 is MDHEN and CDR2 SYDVKM.

The chain links TRBV6-2 or TRBV6-3 to TRBJ1-6; D may be TRBD1 (5 bases). V was cut by 6 bases and J by 8 bases, with 17 bases left in between. The germline V gene encodes CDR1 MNHEY and CDR2 SVGEGT. This CDR3 spans 15 amino acids. The CDR3 here is CASSHTQGGDSPLHF. For the CDR3, the DNA is TGTGCCAGCAGCCACACCCAGGGCGGGGATTCACCCCTCCACTTT.

V usage is TRBV9 and J usage is TRBJ2-3, with 14 bases fitting TRBD2. The length of the CDR3 is 17 residues. Looked up from germline, CDR1 is SGDLS and CDR2 is YYNGEE. Trimming took 2 bases from V and 4 from J; bases not matched to a gene: 6. This CDR3 reads CASSVLGLAGEPDTQYF. Written as DNA, the CDR3 is TGTGCCAGCAGCGTTCTGGGACTAGCGGGAGAACCAGATACGCAGTATTTT.

This clone appeared a single time. The genes are TRBV5-1 and TRBJ2-1; 11 bases are shared with TRBD1. After removal of 4 bases from V and 3 bases from J, the junction contained 3 bases not matched to a gene. The CDR3 is made up of 15 amino acids. In germline, CDR1 is SGHRS, CDR2 YFSETQ. The CDR3 loop reads CASSQGQGGYNEQFF. DNA of the CDR3: TGCGCCAGCAGCCAGGGACAGGGGGGCTACAATGAGCAGTTCTTC.

This sequence joins TRBV6-5 and TRBJ1-6; 9 bases match TRBD1. Germline V gene data show CDR1 as MNHEY and CDR2 as SVGAGI. This CDR3 spans 12 amino acids. The V and J ends lost 6 bases and 9 bases, in that order; junction bases with no gene match: 0. CDR3 in amino acids: CASRDRGSPLHF. CDR3 in DNA: TGTGCCAGCAGGGACAGGGGTTCACCCCTCCACTTT.

The chain couples TRBV10-1 to TRBJ2-3; D is undetermined. The V end was cut by 2 bases, the J end by 4 bases, with 7 bases between. The CDR3 is made up of 13 amino acids. Germline V lookup: CDR1 WNHNN, CDR2 SYGVQD (reference sequence). The CDR3 protein is CASSEIPSDTQYF. CDR3 coding DNA: TGCGCCAGCAGTGAGATCCCCTCAGATACGCAGTATTTT.

The chain combines TRBV9 with TRBJ2-1; 9 bases are a match to TRBD2. Germline CDR1 reads SGDLS; CDR2 reads YYNGEE. After removal of 2 bases from V and 10 bases from J, the junction contained 10 bases not matched to a gene. This CDR3 spans 15 amino acids. The CDR3 region has the DNA TGTGCCAGCAGCGTCACTCGCGGGGGGGCCGGGGAGCAGTTCTTC. Translation: CASSVTRGGAGEQFF.

The chain uses TRBV19 and TRBJ1-5; D is undetermined. CDR1 LNHDA and CDR2 SQIVND come from the germline V gene (reference sequence). Deletions cut 3 bases from V and 3 bases from J, with 18 bases between. The CDR3 totals 17 residues. CDR3 sequence reads: CASSIRGGAGHNQPQHF. DNA for the CDR3: TGTGCCAGTAGTATTCGCGGCGGTGCCGGCCACAATCAGCCCCAGCATTTT.

CDR3 sequence reads: CASSFSSGSSYEQYF. The DNA of the CDR3 is TGTGCCAGCAGCTTCAGTAGCGGGAGCTCCTACGAGCAGTACTTC. The chain links TRBV7-2 to TRBJ2-7; 9 nucleotides line up with TRBD2. CDR1 and CDR2 (germline): SGHTA, FQGNSA. This CDR3 has 15 amino acids. J lost 0 bases, V lost 3 bases, and 3 bases had no gene match.

V gene TRBV29-1 combines with J gene TRBJ2-2; the D is unclear. Germline CDR1 is SQVTM and CDR2 is ANQGSEA. This CDR3 is built from 14 residues. Trimming took 5 bases from V and 0 from J, leaving 10 bases between them. The CDR3 DNA reads TGCAGCGTTATTTGGCAGGCGAACACCGGGGAGCTGTTTTTT. It yields the protein CSVIWQANTGELFF.